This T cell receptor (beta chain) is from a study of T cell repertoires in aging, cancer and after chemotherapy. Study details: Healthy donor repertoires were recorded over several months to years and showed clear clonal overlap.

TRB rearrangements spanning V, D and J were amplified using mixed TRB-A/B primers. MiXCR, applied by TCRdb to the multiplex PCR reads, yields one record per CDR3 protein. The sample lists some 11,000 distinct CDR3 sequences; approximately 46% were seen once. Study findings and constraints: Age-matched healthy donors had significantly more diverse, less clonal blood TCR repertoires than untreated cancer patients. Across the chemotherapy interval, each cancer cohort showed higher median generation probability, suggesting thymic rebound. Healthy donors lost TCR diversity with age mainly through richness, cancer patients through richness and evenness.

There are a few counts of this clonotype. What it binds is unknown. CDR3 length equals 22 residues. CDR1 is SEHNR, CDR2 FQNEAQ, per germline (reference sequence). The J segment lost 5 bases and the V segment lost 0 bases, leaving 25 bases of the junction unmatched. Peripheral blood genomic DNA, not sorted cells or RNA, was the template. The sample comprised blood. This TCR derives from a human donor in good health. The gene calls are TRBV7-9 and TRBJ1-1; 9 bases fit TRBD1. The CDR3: CASSLARLSRQQGAARRTEAFF. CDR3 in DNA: TGTGCCAGCAGCTTAGCCCGGTTATCCCGACAACAGGGGGCAGCACGCCGTACTGAAGCTTTCTTT.